The 16 T cell receptor beta chains given below trace back to one sample, sequenced in a study of T cell responses to AZD1222 COVID-19 vaccine. Method: immunoSEQ multiplex PCR; TCRdb's copy keeps in-frame clones and lacks some. The sample lists about 83,000 clones, around 88% occurring once. Sequencing used peripheral blood, obtained on day 0 of AZD1222 vaccination. The source of these receptors is an adult in good health.

This clone was observed a few times. V is TRBV30 and J is TRBJ1-1; 12 bases map to TRBD1. The CDR3 length is 15 residues. Germline CDR1 GTSNPN, CDR2 SVGIG (reference sequence). The J segment lost 3 bases and the V segment lost 7 bases, leaving 9 bases of the junction unmatched. The CDR3, as DNA: TGTGCCTACTCCGGGACAGGGGGCTGGGACACTGAAGCTTTCTTT. Translation gives CAYSGTGGWDTEAFF.

The V and J genes are TRBV24-1 and TRBJ2-1; 7 nucleotides match TRBD1. This CDR3 contains 16 residues. With V trimmed by 6 bases and J by 2 bases, 9 bases remained unmatched. Looked up from germline, CDR1 is KGHDR and CDR2 is SFDVKD. In DNA, the CDR3 is TGTGCCACCAGTAGCCACAGGGGTGAAGCCTACAATGAGCAGTTCTTC. This translates into CATSSHRGEAYNEQFF.

This sequence joins TRBV28 and TRBJ2-7; D possibly corresponds to TRBD2 (6 bases). Germline V gene lookup returns CDR1 MDHEN and CDR2 SYDVKM. The CDR3 covers 14 residues. V was shortened by 3 bases and J by 0 bases, with 9 bases between the two germline ends. CDR3 coding DNA: TGTGCCAGCAGTTTTAGGGACTTCTCCTACGAGCAGTACTTC. It specifies CASSFRDFSYEQYF.

The J gene is TRBJ1-6, the V gene TRBV19; 8 nucleotides align to TRBD1. The CDR3 extends over 13 amino acids. V lost 6 bases and J lost 6; bases outside the gene matches: 1. From germline, CDR1 is LNHDA and CDR2 SQIVND (reference sequence). The CDR3 loop is CASRTGVNSPLHF. CDR3 nucleotide sequence: TGTGCCAGTAGGACAGGGGTTAATTCACCCCTCCACTTT.

V and J are TRBV5-1 and TRBJ1-5, with 10 bases fitting TRBD1. The CDR3 spans 14 residues. Unmatched junction bases numbered 7, after V lost 6 bases and J lost 7 bases. Germline-derived CDR1 and CDR2 are SGHRS and YFSETQ. The CDR3 spells CASKAGTGEQPQHF. The DNA for the CDR3 is TGCGCCAGCAAAGCCGGGACAGGGGAACAGCCCCAGCATTTT. Together with reference TRBV5-1 and TRBJ1-5, the CDR3 gives the full variable domain: KAGVTQTPRYLIKTRGQQVTLSCSPISGHRSVSWYQQTPGQGLQFLFEYFSETQRNKGNFPGRFSGRQFSNSRSEMNVSTLELGDSALYLCASKAGTGEQPQHFGDGTRLSIL.

The chain combines TRBV9 with TRBJ1-4, with unresolved D. Trimming removed 6 bases at V and 8 bases at J, with 14 bases between. Germline CDR1 SGDLS, CDR2 YYNGEE. The CDR3 extends over 13 amino acids. Here the CDR3 DNA reads TGTGCCAGCACCCCAGGTGGCGGGGAAAAACTGTTTTTT. This translates into CASTPGGGEKLFF.

The rearrangement joins TRBV5-4 to TRBJ2-7; 7 bases line up with TRBD1. V dropped 4 bases and J dropped 4; count of bases not matched to a gene: 5. This CDR3 contains 13 residues. CDR1 and CDR2 from the germline V gene are SGHNT and YYREEE (reference sequence). CDR3 region: CASSPGTVYEQYF. The CDR3 coding sequence is TGTGCCAGCAGCCCCGGGACAGTGTACGAGCAGTACTTC.

The gene calls are TRBV19 and TRBJ2-5, with TRBD1 identical over 8 bases. This CDR3 region has 15 residues. Germline lookup yields CDR1 LNHDA and CDR2 SQIVND (reference sequence). V trimming: 1 base; J trimming: 1 base; junction bases outside the gene matches: 2. CDR3 sequence (DNA): TGTGCCAGTAGTATAGGTGACAGGGGCCAAGAGACCCAGTACTTC. Protein: CASSIGDRGQETQYF.

This sequence joins TRBV5-1 and TRBJ2-2; TRBD1 or TRBD2 may be the D gene (6 bases each). The CDR3 has 15 residues. Germline V gene sequence: CDR1 SGHRS, CDR2 YFSETQ. Between the trimmed V and J ends, which lost 3 bases and 6 bases, there was a span of 15 bases. The CDR3, as DNA: TGCGCCAGCAGCTACTTCGGGGGCACCGCCGGGGAGCTGTTTTTT. Its translation: CASSYFGGTAGELFF.

CDR3 residues: CASSLTGYTGELFF. CDR3 nucleotides: TGTGCCAGCAGCCTGACAGGGTACACCGGGGAGCTGTTTTTT. The chain links TRBV11-2 to TRBJ2-2; 7 positions agree with TRBD1. The CDR3 is made up of 14 amino acids. CDR1 and CDR2 from the germline V gene are SGHAT and FQNNGV. Trimming removed 5 bases from V and 3 bases from J; junction bases left unmatched: 3.

The genes are TRBV28 and TRBJ2-1; 10 positions agree with TRBD2. Germline V gene lookup returns CDR1 MDHEN and CDR2 SYDVKM. Trimming removed 3 bases from V and 9 bases from J; junction bases left unmatched: 11. The CDR3 loop spans 16 amino acids. As DNA, the CDR3 is TGTGCCAGCAGTTTTGGGCTAGCGGGAGTGGGACGTGAGCAGTTCTTC. Protein sequence: CASSFGLAGVGREQFF.

This clone was seen a handful of times. The chain combines TRBV11-2 with TRBJ2-7; 9 nucleotides agree with TRBD1. The CDR3 is made up of 16 amino acids. Trimming at V came to 5 bases and at J to 3 bases, leaving 11 bases not matched to a gene. Germline V gives CDR1 SGHAT, CDR2 FQNNGV. The DNA for the CDR3 is TGTGCCAGCAGCCCCATAAGCCGGGACAGGGACTACGAGCAGTACTTC. This sequence encodes CASSPISRDRDYEQYF. Together with reference TRBV11-2 and TRBJ2-7, the CDR3 gives the full variable domain: EAGVAQSPRYKIIEKRQSVAFWCNPISGHATLYWYQQILGQGPKLLIQFQNNGVVDDSQLPKDRFSAERLKGVDSTLKIQPAKLEDSAVYLCASSPISRDRDYEQYFGPGTRLTVT.

V and J are TRBV6-2 or TRBV6-3 and TRBJ1-2; D is undetermined. Trimming cost V 4 bases and J 8 bases, with 26 bases left between them. The CDR3 length is 17 residues. The germline V gene encodes CDR1 MNHEY and CDR2 SVGEGT. The CDR3, as DNA: TGTGCCAGCAGTTCCTATCAACTAATCAATTCCTCTACGGGCTACACCTTC. Its translation: CASSSYQLINSSTGYTF.

The chain is built from TRBV4-3 and TRBJ1-1, with D possibly being TRBD1 (5 bases). V gave up 1 base and J gave up 5 bases, with 8 bases separating them. Germline loops: CDR1 LGHNA, CDR2 YSLEER. This CDR3 region has 13 residues. The CDR3 region is CASSQARETEAFF. Here the CDR3 DNA reads TGCGCCAGCAGCCAAGCCAGGGAAACTGAAGCTTTCTTT.

This clone was seen only a few times. This sequence joins TRBV28 and TRBJ1-5; D is unclear. The V end lost 5 bases, the J end lost 0 bases, and 14 bases lay between the germline ends. The CDR3 totals 16 residues. Looked up from germline, CDR1 is MDHEN and CDR2 is SYDVKM. CDR3 DNA sequence: TGTGCCAGCAGTCCCGGCGGGTTCTATAGCAATCAGCCCCAGCATTTT. Translating gives CASSPGGFYSNQPQHF. Combining the CDR3 with reference TRBV28 and TRBJ1-5 gives the whole variable domain DVKVTQSSRYLVKRTGEKVFLECVQDMDHENMFWYRQDPGLGLRLIYFSYDVKMKEKGDIPEGYSVSREKKERFSLILESASTNQTSMYLCASSPGGFYSNQPQHFGDGTRLSIL.

The CDR3 nucleotides are TGTGCCAGCAGCCAAGGGGACGGAGAAAAACTGTTTTTT. Translating it yields CASSQGDGEKLFF. The V call is TRBV3-1 (or the pseudogene TRBV3-2), the J call TRBJ1-4; a weak D match, TRBD1 (5 bases). Germline V gives CDR1 LGHDT, CDR2 YNNKEL (reference sequence). The CDR3 runs 13 residues. V was trimmed by 1 base and J by 8 bases, leaving 8 bases between them.